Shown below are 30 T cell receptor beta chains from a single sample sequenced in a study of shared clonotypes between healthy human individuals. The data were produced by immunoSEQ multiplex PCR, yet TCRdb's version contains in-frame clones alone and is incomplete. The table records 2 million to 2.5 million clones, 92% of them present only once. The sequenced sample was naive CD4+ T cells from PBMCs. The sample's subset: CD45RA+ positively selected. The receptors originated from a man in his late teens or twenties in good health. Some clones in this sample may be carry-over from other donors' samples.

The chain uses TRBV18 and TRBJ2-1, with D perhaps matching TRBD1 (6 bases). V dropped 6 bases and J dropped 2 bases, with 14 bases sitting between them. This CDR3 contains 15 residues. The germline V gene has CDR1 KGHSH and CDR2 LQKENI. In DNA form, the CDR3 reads TGTGCCAGCTCCCCCCGGGACATTGCCTACAATGAGCAGTTCTTC. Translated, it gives CASSPRDIAYNEQFF.

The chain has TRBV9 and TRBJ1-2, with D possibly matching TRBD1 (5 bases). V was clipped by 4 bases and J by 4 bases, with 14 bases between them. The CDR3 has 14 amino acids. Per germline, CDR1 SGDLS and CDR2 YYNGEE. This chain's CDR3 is CASSPSTAFYGYTF. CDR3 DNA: TGTGCCAGCAGCCCCTCGACAGCCTTCTATGGCTACACCTTC.

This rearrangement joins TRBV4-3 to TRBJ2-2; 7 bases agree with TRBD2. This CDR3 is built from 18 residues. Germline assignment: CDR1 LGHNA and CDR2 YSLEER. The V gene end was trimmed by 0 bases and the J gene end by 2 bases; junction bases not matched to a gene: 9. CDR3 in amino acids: CASSQEGFVAGNTGELFF. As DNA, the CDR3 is TGCGCCAGCAGCCAAGAAGGATTTGTAGCGGGCAACACCGGGGAGCTGTTTTTT.

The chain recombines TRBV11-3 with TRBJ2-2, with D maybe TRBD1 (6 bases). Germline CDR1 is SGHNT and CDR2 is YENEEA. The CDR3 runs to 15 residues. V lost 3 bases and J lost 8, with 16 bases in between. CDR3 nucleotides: TGTGCCAGCAGCTTTTCCCAGGGGCGCTCTGGGGAGCTGTTTTTT. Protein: CASSFSQGRSGELFF.

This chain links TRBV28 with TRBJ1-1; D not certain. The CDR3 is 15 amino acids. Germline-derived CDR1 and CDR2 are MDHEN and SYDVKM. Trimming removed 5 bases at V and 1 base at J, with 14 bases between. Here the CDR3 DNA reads TGTGCCAGCAGTCCACCAAGAAGGCCGAACACTGAAGCTTTCTTT. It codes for CASSPPRRPNTEAFF.

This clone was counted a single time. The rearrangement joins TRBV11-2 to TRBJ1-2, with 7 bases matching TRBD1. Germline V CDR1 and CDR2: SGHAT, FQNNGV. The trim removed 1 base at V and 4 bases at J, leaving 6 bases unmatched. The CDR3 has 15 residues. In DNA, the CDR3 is TGTGCCAGCAGCTTAGGAAGACAGGGCGTCTATGGCTACACCTTC. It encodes CASSLGRQGVYGYTF.

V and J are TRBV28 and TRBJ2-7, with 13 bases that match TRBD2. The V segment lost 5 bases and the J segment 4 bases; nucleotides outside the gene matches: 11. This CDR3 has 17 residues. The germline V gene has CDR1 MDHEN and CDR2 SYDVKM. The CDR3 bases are TGTGCCAGCAGTCAAAGAGGACTAGCGGGAGACAATTACGAGCAGTACTTC. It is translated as CASSQRGLAGDNYEQYF.

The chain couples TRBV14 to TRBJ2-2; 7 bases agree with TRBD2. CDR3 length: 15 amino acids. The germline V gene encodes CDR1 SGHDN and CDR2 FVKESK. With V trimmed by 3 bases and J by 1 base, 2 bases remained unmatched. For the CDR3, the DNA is TGTGCCAGCAGCCATCGCGGGAGGAACACCGGGGAGCTGTTTTTT. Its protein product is CASSHRGRNTGELFF.

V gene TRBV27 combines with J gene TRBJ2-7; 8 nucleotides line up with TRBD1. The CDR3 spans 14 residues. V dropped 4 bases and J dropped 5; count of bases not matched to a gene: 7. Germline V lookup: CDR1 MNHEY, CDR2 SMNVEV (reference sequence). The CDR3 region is CASSSRDRLHEQYF. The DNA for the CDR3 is TGTGCCAGCAGTTCCCGGGACAGGCTCCACGAGCAGTACTTC.

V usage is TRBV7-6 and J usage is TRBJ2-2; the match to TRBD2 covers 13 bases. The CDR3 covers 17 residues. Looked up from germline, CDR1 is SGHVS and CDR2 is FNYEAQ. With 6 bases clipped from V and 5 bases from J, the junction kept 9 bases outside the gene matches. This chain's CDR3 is CASSTLAGGPGTGELFF. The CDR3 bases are TGTGCCAGCAGTACACTAGCGGGAGGGCCGGGTACCGGGGAGCTGTTTTTT.

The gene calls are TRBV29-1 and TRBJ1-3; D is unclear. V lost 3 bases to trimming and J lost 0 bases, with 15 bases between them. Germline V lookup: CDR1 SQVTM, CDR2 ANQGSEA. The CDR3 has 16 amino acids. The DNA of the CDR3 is TGCAGCGTTGAGCGGCGGATCATGAGCTCTGGAAACACCATATATTTT. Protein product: CSVERRIMSSGNTIYF.

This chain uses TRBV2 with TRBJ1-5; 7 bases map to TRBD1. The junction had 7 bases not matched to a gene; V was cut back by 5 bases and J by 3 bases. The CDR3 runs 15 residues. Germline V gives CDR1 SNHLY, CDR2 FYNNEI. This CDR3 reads CASSLQTGYNQPQHF. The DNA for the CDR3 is TGTGCCAGCAGTCTACAGACAGGGTACAATCAGCCCCAGCATTTT.

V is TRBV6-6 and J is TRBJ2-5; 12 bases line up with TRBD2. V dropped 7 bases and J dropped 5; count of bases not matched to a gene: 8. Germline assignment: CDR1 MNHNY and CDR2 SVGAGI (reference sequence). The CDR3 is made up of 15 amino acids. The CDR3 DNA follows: TGTGCCAGCACGCTAGCGGGAGGGCCGTGGGAGACCCAGTACTTC. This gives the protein CASTLAGGPWETQYF.

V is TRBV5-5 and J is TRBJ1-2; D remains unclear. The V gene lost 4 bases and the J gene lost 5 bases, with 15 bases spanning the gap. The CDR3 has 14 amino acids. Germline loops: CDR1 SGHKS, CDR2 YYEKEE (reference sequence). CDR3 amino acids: CASSGDPMGYGYTF. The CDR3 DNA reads TGTGCCAGCAGCGGCGACCCGATGGGTTATGGCTACACCTTC.

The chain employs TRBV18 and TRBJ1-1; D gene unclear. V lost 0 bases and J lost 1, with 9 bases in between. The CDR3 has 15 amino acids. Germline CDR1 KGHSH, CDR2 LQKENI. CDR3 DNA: TGTGCCAGCTCACCACCGGGTCACCCGAACACTGAAGCTTTCTTT. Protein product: CASSPPGHPNTEAFF.

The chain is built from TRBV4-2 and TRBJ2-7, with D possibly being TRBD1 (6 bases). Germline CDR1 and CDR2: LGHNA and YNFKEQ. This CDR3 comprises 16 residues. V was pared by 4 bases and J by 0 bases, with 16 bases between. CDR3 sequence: CASSPAVGDISYEQYF. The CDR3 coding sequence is TGTGCCAGCAGCCCAGCGGTAGGGGACATCTCCTACGAGCAGTACTTC.

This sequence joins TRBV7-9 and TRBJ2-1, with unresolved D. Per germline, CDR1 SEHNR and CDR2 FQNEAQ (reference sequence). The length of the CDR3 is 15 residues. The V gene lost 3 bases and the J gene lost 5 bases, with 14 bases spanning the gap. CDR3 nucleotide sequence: TGTGCCAGCAGCTTCGGGCAGATACTGAACAATGAGCAGTTCTTC. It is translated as CASSFGQILNNEQFF.

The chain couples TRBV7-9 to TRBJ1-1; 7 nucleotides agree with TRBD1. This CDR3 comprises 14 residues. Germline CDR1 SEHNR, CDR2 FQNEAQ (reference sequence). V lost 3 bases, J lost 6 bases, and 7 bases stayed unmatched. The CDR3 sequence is CASSFTTGSAEAFF. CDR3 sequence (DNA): TGTGCCAGCAGCTTTACGACAGGGAGTGCTGAAGCTTTCTTT.

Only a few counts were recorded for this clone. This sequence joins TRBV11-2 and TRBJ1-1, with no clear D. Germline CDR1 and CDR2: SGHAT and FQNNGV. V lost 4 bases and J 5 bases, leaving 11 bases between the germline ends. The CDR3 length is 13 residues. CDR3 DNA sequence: TGTGCCAGCAGCTCCCCTCGTAGGACTGAAGCTTTCTTT. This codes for CASSSPRRTEAFF.

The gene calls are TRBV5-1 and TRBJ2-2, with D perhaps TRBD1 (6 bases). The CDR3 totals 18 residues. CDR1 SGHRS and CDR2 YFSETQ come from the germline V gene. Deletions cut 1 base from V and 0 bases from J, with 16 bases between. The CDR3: CASSLRVYDRPNTGELFF. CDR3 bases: TGCGCCAGCAGCTTGAGAGTATACGACAGGCCGAACACCGGGGAGCTGTTTTTT.

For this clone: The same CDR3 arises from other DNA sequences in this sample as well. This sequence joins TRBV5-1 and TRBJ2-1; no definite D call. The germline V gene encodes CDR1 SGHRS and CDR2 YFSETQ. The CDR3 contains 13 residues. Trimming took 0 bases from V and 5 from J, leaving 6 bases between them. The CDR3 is CASSLGLNNEQFF. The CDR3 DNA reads TGCGCCAGCAGCTTGGGCCTTAACAATGAGCAGTTCTTC.

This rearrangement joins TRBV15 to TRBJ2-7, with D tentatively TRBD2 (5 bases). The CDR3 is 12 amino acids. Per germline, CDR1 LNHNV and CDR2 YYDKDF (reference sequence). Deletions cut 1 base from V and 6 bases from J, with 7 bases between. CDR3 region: CATSRVGVEQYF. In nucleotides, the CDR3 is TGTGCCACCAGCAGAGTCGGGGTCGAGCAGTACTTC.

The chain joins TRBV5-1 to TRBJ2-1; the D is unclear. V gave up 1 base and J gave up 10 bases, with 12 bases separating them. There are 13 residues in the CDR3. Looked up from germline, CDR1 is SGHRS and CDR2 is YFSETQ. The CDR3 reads CASSLRRSQEQFF. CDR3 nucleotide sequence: TGCGCCAGCAGCTTGCGGCGGTCACAAGAGCAGTTCTTC.

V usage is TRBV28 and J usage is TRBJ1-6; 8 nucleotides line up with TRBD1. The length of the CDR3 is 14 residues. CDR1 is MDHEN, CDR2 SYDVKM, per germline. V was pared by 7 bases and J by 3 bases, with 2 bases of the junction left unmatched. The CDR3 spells CASKTGGYNSPLHF. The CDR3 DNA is TGTGCCAGCAAAACAGGGGGCTATAATTCACCCCTCCACTTT.

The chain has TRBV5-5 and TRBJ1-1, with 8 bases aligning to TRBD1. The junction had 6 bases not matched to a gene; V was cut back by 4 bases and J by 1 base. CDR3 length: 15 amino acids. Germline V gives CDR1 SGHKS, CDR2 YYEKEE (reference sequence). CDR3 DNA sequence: TGTGCCAGCAGCCTCCGGACAGGGTCGAACACTGAAGCTTTCTTT. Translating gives CASSLRTGSNTEAFF.

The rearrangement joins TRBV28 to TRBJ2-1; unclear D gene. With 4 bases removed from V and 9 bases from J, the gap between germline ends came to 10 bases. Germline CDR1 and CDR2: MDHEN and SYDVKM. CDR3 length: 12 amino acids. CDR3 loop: CASSSGFSEQFF. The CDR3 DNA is TGTGCCAGCAGTTCTGGTTTTAGTGAGCAGTTCTTC. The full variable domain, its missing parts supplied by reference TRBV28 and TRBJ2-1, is DVKVTQSSRYLVKRTGEKVFLECVQDMDHENMFWYRQDPGLGLRLIYFSYDVKMKEKGDIPEGYSVSREKKERFSLILESASTNQTSMYLCASSSGFSEQFFGPGTRLTVL.

The CDR3 sequence is CASYGTSGLYNEQFF. CDR3 DNA: TGTGCCAGTTATGGGACTAGCGGACTCTACAATGAGCAGTTCTTC. The chain combines TRBV19 with TRBJ2-1; 11 bases match TRBD2. From germline, CDR1 is LNHDA and CDR2 SQIVND (reference sequence). After removal of 8 bases from V and 3 bases from J, the junction contained 6 bases not matched to a gene. The CDR3 extends over 15 amino acids.

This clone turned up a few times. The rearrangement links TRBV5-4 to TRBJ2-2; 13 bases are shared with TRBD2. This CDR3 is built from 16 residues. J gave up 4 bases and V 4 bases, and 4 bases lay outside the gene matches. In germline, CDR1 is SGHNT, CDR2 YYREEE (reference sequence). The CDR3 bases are TGTGCCAGCAGCCGGACTAGCGGGAGAGGCACCGGGGAGCTGTTTTTT. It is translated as CASSRTSGRGTGELFF.

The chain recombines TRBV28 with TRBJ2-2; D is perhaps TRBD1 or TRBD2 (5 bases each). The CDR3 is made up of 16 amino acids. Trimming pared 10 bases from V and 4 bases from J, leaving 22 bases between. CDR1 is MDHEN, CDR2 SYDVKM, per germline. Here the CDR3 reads CATKRGGTLSTGELFF. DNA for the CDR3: TGTGCCACCAAAAGGGGTGGGACCCTAAGCACCGGGGAGCTGTTTTTT.

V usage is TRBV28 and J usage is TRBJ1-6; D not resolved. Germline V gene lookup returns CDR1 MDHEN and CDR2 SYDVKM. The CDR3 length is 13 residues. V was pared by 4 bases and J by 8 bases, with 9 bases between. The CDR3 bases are TGTGCCAGCAGTTCCCGCCGGGATTCACCCCTCCACTTT. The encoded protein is CASSSRRDSPLHF.